This TCR beta chain was captured in a study of cytotoxic CD8 clonotypes in ibrutinib-treated CLL. The wider study: After a median 12 months on treatment (6 to 36), response samples were drawn. Mean per-sample yields comprised around 260,000 productive templates and approximately 97,000 productive rearrangements. Study conclusions and caveats: Clonality showed a rise at ibrutinib response that reversed toward baseline at progression.

TCRdb's copy holds only in-frame clones and misses some; the assay was immunoSEQ multiplex PCR. In the table there are 250,000 to 350,000 clones, approximately 76% of which are singletons. Comments on this clone: The target antigen is unknown.

CDR3 length: 12 amino acids. The V gene's germline CDR1 is SNHLY and CDR2 FYNNEI. Trimming took off 7 bases at V and 9 bases at J, with 15 bases between the two ends. V usage is TRBV2 and J usage is TRBJ2-5, with a tentative D call TRBD1 (6 bases). The specimen comprised PBMCs, sampled at disease progression, from a patient treated with ibrutinib. This TCR was sampled from a human donor with chronic lymphocytic leukemia. DNA for the CDR3: TGTGCCAGCAAGGGGGACCCGGAGCCCCAGTACTTC. This codes for CASKGDPEPQYF.